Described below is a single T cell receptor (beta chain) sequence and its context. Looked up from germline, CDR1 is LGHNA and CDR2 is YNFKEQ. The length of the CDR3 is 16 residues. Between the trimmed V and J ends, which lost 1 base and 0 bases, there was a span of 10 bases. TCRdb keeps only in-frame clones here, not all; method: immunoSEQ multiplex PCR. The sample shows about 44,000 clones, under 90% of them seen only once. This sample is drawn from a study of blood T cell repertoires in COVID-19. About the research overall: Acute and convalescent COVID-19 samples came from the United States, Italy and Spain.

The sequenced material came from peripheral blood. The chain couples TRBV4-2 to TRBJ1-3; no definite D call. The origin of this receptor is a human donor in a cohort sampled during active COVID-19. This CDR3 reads CASSQVDFNSGNTIYF. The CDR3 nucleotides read TGTGCCAGCAGCCAAGTGGACTTTAACTCTGGAAACACCATATATTTT.